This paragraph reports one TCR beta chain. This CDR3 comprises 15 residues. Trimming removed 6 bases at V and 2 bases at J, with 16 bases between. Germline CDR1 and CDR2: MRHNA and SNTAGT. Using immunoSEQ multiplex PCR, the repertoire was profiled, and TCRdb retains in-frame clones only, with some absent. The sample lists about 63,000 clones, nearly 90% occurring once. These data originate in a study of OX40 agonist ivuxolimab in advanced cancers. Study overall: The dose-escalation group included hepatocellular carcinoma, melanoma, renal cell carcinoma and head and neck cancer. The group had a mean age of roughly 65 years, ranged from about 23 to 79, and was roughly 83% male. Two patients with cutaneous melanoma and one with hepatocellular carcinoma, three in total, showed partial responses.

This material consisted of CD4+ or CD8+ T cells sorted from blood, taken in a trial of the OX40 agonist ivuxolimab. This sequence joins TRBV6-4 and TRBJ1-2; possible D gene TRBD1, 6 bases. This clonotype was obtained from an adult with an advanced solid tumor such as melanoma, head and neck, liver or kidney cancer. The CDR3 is CASRSTRGPNYGYTF. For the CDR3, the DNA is TGTGCCAGCAGGTCGACCAGGGGCCCGAACTATGGCTACACCTTC.